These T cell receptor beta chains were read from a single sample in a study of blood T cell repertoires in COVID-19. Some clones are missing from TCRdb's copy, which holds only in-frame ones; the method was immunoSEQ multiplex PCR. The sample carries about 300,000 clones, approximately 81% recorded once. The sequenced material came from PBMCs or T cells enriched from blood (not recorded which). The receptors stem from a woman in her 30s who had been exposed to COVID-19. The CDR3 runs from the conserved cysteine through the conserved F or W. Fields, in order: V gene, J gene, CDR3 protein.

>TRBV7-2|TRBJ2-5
CASSLWESQETQYF
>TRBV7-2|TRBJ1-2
CASSPGQGGYGYTF
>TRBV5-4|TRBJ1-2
CASSLEWDRGGSGYTF
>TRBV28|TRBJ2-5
CASSPSSAGQETQYF
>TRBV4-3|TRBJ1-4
CASSQGTGTNEKLFF
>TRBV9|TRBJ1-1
CASSPKQGGLTEAFF
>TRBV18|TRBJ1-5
CASRSDLLNQPQHF
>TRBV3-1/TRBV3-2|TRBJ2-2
CASSQDLLAGERGELFF
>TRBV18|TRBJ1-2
CASSPDRDYGYTF
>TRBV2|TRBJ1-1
CASSEFFLPEAFF
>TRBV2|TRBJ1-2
CASSVRGDGYGYTF
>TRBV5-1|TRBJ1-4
CASSPTGNEKLFF
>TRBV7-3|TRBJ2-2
CASSLMYTGELFF
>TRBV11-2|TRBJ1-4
CASSSDRVRGEKLFF
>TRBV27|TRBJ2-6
CASSLVTGSSGANVLTF
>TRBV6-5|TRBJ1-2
CASSSRTGTGYTF
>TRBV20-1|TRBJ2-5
CSVDRQETQYF
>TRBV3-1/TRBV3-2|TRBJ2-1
CASSQDGLAGGLGEQFF
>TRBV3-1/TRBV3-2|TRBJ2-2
CASSQDQGTVNTGELFF
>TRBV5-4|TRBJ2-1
CASSPQGDRAYNEQFF
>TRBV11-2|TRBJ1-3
CASSQVRDRGPGNTIYF
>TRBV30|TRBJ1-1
CAWGAGTPGRAFF
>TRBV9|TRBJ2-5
CASSLEATSRETQYF
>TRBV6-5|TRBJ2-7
CAASSRPLAGGEQYF
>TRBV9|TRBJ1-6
CASSVGTSAGRGSPLHF
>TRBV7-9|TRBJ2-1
CASSLPSGTGGFGEQFF
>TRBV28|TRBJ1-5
CAIGMAGYQPQHF
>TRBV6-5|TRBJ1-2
CASSYSIGYGYTF
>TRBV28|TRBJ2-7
CASSALSREARQISYEQYF
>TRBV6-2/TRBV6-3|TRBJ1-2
CASSVSGTPSWYGYTF
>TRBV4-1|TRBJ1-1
CASSQGDSTEAFF
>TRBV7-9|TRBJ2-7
CASSPRDNYEQYF
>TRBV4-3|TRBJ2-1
CASSQEHRSNEQFF
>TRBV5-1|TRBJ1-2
CASSSGGGYTF
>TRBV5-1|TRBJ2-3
CASSSTLARDTQYF
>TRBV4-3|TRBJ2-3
CASSQEMRGTDTQYF
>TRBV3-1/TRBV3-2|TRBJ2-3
CASSEFLGTVADTQYF
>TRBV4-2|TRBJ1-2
CASSQEAGEGGYTF
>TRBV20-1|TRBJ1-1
CSASSSENTEAFF